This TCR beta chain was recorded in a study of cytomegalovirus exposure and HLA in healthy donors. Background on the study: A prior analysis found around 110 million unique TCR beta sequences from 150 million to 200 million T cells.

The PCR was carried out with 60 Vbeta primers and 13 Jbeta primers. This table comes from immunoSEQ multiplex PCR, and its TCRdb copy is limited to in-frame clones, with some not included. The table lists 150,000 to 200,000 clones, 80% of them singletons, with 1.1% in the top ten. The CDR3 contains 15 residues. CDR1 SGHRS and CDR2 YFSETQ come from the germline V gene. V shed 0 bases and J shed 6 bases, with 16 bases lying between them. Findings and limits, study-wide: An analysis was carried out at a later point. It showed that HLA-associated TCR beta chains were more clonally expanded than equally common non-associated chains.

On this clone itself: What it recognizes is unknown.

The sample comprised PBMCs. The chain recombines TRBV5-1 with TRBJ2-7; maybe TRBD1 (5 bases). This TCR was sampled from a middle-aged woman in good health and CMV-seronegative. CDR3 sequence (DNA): TGCGCCAGCAGCTTGGCAGTGAGCAGGGTAGGCGAGCAGTACTTC. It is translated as CASSLAVSRVGEQYF.